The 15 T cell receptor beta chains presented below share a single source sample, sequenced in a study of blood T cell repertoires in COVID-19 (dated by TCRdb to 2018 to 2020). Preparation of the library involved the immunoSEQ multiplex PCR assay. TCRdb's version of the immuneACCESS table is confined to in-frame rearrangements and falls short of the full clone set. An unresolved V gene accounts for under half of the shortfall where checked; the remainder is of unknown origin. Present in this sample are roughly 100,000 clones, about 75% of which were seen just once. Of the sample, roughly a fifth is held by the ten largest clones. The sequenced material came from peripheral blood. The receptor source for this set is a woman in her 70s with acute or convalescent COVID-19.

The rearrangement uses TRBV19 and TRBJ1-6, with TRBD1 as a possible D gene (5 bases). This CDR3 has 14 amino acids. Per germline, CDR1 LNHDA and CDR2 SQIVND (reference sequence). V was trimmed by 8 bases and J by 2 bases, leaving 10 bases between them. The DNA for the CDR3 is TGTGCCAGTGGGGGGAGCACCTATAATTCACCCCTCCACTTT. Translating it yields CASGGSTYNSPLHF.

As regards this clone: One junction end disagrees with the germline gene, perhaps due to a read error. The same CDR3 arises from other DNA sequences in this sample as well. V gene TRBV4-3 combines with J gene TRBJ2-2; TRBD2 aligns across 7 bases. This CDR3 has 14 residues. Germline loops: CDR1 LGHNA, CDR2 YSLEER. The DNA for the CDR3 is TGCGCCAGCAGTCAAGGCGGGGGCACCGGGGAGCTGTTTTTT. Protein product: CASSQGGGTGELFF.

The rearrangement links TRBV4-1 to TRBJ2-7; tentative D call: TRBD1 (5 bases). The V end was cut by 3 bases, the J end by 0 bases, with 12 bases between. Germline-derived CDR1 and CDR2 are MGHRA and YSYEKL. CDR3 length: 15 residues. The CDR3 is CASSQTSTGSYEQYF. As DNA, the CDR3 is TGCGCCAGCAGCCAGACTTCTACAGGCTCCTACGAGCAGTACTTC.

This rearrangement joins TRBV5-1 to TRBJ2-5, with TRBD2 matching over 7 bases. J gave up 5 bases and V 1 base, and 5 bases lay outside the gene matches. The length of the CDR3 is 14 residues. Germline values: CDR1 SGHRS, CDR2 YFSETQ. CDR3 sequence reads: CASSLRAGTETQYF. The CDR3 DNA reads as TGCGCCAGCAGCTTGAGAGCGGGGACCGAGACCCAGTACTTC.

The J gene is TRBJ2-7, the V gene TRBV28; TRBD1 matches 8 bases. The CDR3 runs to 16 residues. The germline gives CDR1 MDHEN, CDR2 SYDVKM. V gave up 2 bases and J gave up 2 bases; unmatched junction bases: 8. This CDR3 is CASSLIRTGSPYEQYF. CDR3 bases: TGTGCCAGCAGTTTAATAAGGACAGGGAGCCCCTACGAGCAGTACTTC.

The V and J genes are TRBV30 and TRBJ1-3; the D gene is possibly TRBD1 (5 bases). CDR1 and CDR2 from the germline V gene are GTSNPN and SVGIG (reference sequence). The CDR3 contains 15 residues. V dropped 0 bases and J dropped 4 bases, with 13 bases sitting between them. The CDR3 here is CAWSVSGRGGNTIYF. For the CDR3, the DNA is TGTGCCTGGAGTGTATCGGGACGGGGGGGAAACACCATATATTTT. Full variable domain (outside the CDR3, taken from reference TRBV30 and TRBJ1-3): SQTIHQWPATLVQPVGSPLSLECTVEGTSNPNLYWYRQAAGRGLQLLFYSVGIGQISSEVPQNLSASRPQDRQFILSSKKLLLSDSGFYLCAWSVSGRGGNTIYFGEGSWLTVV.

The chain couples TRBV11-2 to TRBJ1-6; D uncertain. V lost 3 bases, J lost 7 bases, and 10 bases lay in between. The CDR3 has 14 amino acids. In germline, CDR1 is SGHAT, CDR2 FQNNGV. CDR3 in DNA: TGTGCCAGCAGCTTTGGGAGGGAGAATTCACCCCTCCACTTT. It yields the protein CASSFGRENSPLHF.

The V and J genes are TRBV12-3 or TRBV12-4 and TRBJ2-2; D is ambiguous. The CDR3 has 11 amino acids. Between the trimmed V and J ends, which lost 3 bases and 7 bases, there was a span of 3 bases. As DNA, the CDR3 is TGTGCCAGCAGTTTCGTCGGGGAGCTGTTTTTT. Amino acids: CASSFVGELFF.

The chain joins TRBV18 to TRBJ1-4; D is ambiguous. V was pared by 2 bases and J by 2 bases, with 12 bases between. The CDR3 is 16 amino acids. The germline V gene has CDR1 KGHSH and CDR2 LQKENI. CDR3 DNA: TGTGCCAGCTCACCATATGGAGGGAACACTAATGAAAAACTGTTTTTT. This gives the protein CASSPYGGNTNEKLFF.

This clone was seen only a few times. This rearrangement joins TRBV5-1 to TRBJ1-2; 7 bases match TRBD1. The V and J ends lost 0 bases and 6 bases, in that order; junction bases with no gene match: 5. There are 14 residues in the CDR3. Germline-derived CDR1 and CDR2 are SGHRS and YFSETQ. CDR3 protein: CASSLEGAVDGYTF. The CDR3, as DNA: TGCGCCAGCAGCTTGGAGGGGGCTGTCGATGGCTACACCTTC.

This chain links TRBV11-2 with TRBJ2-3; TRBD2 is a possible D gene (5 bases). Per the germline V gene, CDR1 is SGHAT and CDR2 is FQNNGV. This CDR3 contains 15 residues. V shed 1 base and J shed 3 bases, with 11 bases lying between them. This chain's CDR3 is CASSLAPGSTDTQYF. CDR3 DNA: TGTGCCAGCAGCTTAGCTCCGGGGAGTACAGATACGCAGTATTTT. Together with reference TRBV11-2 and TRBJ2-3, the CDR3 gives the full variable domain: EAGVAQSPRYKIIEKRQSVAFWCNPISGHATLYWYQQILGQGPKLLIQFQNNGVVDDSQLPKDRFSAERLKGVDSTLKIQPAKLEDSAVYLCASSLAPGSTDTQYFGPGTRLTVL.

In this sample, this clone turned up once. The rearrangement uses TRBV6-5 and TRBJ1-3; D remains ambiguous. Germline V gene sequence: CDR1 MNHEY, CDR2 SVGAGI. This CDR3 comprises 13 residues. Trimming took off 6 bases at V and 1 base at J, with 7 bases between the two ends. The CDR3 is CASRQFSGNTIYF. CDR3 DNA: TGTGCCAGCAGACAGTTTTCTGGAAACACCATATATTTT.

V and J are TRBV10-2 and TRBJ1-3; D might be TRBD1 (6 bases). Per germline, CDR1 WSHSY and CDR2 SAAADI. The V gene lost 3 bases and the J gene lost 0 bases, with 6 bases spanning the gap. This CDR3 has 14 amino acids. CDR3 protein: CASSDRGSGNTIYF. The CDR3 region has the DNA TGCGCCAGCAGTGACAGGGGCTCTGGAAACACCATATATTTT.

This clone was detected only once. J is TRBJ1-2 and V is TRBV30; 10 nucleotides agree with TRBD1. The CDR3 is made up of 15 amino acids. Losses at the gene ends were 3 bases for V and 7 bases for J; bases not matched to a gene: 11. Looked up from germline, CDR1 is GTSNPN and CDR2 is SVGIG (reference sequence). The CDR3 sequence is CAWRPRTGGTGGYTF. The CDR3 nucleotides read TGTGCCTGGAGACCCAGGACAGGGGGAACGGGTGGCTACACCTTC.

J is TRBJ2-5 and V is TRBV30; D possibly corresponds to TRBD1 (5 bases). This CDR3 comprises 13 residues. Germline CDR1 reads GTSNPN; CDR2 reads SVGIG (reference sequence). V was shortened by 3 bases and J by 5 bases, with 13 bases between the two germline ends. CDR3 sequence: CAWSQGRGETQYF. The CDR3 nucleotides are TGTGCCTGGAGCCAGGGTCGCGGTGAGACCCAGTACTTC.